This paragraph covers one T cell receptor beta chain sequence. Library preparation (for TCRbeta) was performed with unique molecular identifiers. From the PCR reads, TCRdb called clonotypes with MiXCR, one entry per CDR3 protein. The data show 250,000 to 400,000 distinct CDR3 sequences, with about a quarter seen just once and 9.5% to 12% held by the top ten. This entry is derived from a study of T-cell reconstitution after alpha-beta-depleted transplantation in children. This receptor was obtained from a male patient between 10 and 17 years old who had a stem cell transplant for acute lymphoblastic leukemia, so the T cells may come from the graft donor. The sequenced sample was PBMCs, mostly from graft donor cells, obtained 180 days after TCRalphabeta/CD19-depleted stem cell transplant.

As DNA, the CDR3 is TGTGCCAGCAGCTCCGGACGAAAGGGCAATCAGCCCCAGCATTTT. This translates into CASSSGRKGNQPQHF. The chain carries TRBV13 and TRBJ1-5; D is unclear. The CDR3 length is 15 residues. The germline V gene encodes CDR1 PRHDT and CDR2 FYEKMQ (reference sequence). Trimming pared 4 bases from V and 2 bases from J, leaving 12 bases between.